This TCR beta chain was profiled in a study of Graves' ophthalmopathy and Graves' hyperthyroidism. Study-wide context: Peripheral blood collection took place at initial diagnosis, before any treatment. Study-wide points: Blood repertoires reportedly contained most expanded thyroid clonotypes above 0.001 frequency. Separation of ophthalmopathy from stable hyperthyroidism was achieved by a 13-signature model, at 85% to 90% sensitivity and roughly 81% specificity.

The TCR beta CDR3 regions underwent amplification from RNA transcripts. HTBI primers were employed in first-round RT-PCR, then a second-round multiplex PCR followed. From the multiplex PCR reads, TCRdb called clonotypes with MiXCR, one entry per CDR3 protein. The sample holds about 410,000 distinct CDR3 sequences, about a sixth seen once. Someone took the PBMCs out of 10 ml of fresh peripheral blood. As for this clonotype: Its specificity is unknown.

Sequencing was performed on peripheral blood. The receptor comes from a woman under 30 with Graves' ophthalmopathy.

CDR3: CASIPRGRPISGNTIYF. CDR3 DNA: TGTGCCAGCATTCCCAGGGGTAGGCCGATCTCTGGAAACACCATATATTTT. The chain combines TRBV28 with TRBJ1-3; D possibly corresponds to TRBD1 (6 bases). Germline V gene lookup returns CDR1 MDHEN and CDR2 SYDVKM. This CDR3 has 17 amino acids. V was cut by 7 bases and J by 0 bases, with 19 bases left in between.